This T cell receptor delta chain was sequenced in a study of delta chains in infants with herpesvirus infections (dated 2023 in TCRdb). Regarding the research as a whole: From birth, the study prospectively followed a Ugandan infant birth cohort to characterize gammadelta T cell responses to primary cytomegalovirus (CMV) infection. From PBMC, gammadelta TCRs were sequenced for under 20 CMV-infected infants (one congenitally infected) and about 8 CMV-uninfected infants who had sufficient sample available. Infant blood samples fell into approximate age groups of 1.5, 4, 8 and 12 months. Belgian fetal and cord blood gammadelta TCR data that had been published previously were included solely for comparison and were not produced in this cohort. General study outcomes and caveats: The public clonotype was found only at the first time point after infection and was absent in uninfected infants and in those infected after 120 days. In CMV-uninfected infants, the public clonotype might still be present but below the detection limit. Limitations noted by the authors included a small sample size and a lack of race- or environment-matched controls, because nearly all Ugandans acquire CMV before adulthood.

Turning to this clone: The clone's antigen remains unknown. A much larger clone is a single base away; this may be a read error.

Library generation was performed with RT-PCR. PBMC RNA was reverse transcribed with SuperScript II using gamma-chain- and delta-chain-specific primers to generate TCR cDNA. The cDNA was purified with AMPure XP beads, then amplified and indexed with Illumina adapters using the Nextera XT Index Kit. gammadelta TCR libraries were sequenced on an Illumina MiSeq with a V2 300-cycle kit. The source study handled its data this way. Using MiXCR v2.1.12, CDR3 sequences were assembled, and reads were mapped onto D, J and V genes obtained from GenBank. VDJtools v1.2.1 was used to analyze the repertoires of the CDR3 clonotypes. The public reads were reprocessed by TCRdb using CATT, and rows of matching DNA were later combined. None of the V and J calls come from the authors' own analysis; TCRdb made them. This sample has some 500 delta-chain clones in its table, and 45% to 75% of those were observed once. The top ten clones comprise approximately 26% of the sample.

Pregnant women receiving prenatal care in Kampala, Uganda, were recruited, and the infants of these women were enrolled, with documentation of maternal HIV status required. Home visits to families took place weekly, and collection of infant clinical information, oral swabs and peripheral blood began at 6 weeks of age and was repeated every 4 months after that. Blood was collected in heparin tubes, and PBMC were isolated by Ficoll-Paque density gradient centrifugation and cryopreserved. The origin of this receptor is a human donor who was a Ugandan infant, either HIV-exposed or HIV-unexposed (not recorded which). This specimen was peripheral blood, taken at time point 5 of longitudinal follow-up.

The bases are TGTGCTCTTGGGGAACTAGTTTACTTTCCTAGCCCCCGGACACTCATCTTT. It translates to CALGELVYFPSPRTLIF. The V and J genes are TRDV1 and TRDJ1; TRDD2 might be the D gene, on 6 matching bases. The junction shows trimming of 0 bases on V and 10 bases on J, plus 24 bases between the germline ends. As encoded in the germline V gene, CDR1 is TSWWSYY while CDR2 is QGS. The CDR3 has 17 amino acids, counting the end cysteine and phenylalanine. The retained sequence is limited to the CDR3, 51 bases, with the frame set at the first base.